These 3 T cell receptor beta chains were all obtained from the same sample, sequenced in a study of post-analysis software for immune sequencing data. Their antigens remain unidentified. Each TCR beta cDNA library carried unique molecular identifiers. TCRdb analysed the PCR reads with MiXCR anew, one entry per CDR3 protein. The top ten hold 4% to 5.5% of the sample, which has just over 250,000 distinct CDR3 sequences, roughly a third seen once. Study results and limitations: TRBV5-6, TRBV5-1 and TRBV20-1 belonged to a set of five TRBV segments that were more frequent in patients than controls.

Sequenced material: blood. The receptors here all came from a girl under 18 with multiple sclerosis.

This chain uses TRBV7-2 with TRBJ1-4; D gene ambiguous. The CDR3 runs 13 residues. The V gene's germline CDR1 is SGHTA and CDR2 FQGNSA. Trimming left V 1 base short and J 7 bases short, with 7 bases between. The CDR3: CASSLGQIEKLFF. For the CDR3, the DNA is TGTGCCAGCAGCTTAGGGCAGATTGAAAAACTGTTTTTT.

This clonotype was seen more than once but under ten times. The rearrangement joins TRBV24-1 to TRBJ2-3, with D unclear. V lost 4 bases and J 4 bases, leaving 5 bases between the germline ends. Germline values: CDR1 KGHDR, CDR2 SFDVKD. The CDR3 has 12 residues. The DNA of the CDR3 is TGTGCCACCAGTGACCCCTCAGATACGCAGTATTTT. Translation: CATSDPSDTQYF.

This clonotype has a count of ten or more. The J gene is TRBJ1-1, the V gene TRBV12-3 or TRBV12-4; 8 nucleotides match TRBD1. There are 14 residues in the CDR3. The trim removed 7 bases at V and 1 base at J, leaving 5 bases unmatched. The CDR3 sequence is CASTSGQGNTEAFF. For the CDR3, the DNA is TGTGCCAGCACCTCCGGACAGGGGAACACTGAAGCTTTCTTT.